The 4 T cell receptor beta chains listed next were all sequenced from one sample in a study of radiation and T cells in renal cell carcinoma. Measured with immunoSEQ multiplex PCR; TCRdb has only the in-frame clones, and not every one. Here the sample spans approximately 120,000 clones, 80% to 85% being singletons. This sample's time point: baseline pretreatment blood. The treatment here: 15 Gy SBRT to primary tumor, nephrectomy 4 weeks later. The sequencing used blood, collected from a patient whose treatment included radiotherapy and nephrectomy. The receptors stem from a woman aged 60-70 years with renal cell carcinoma.

This clone appeared once. The gene calls are TRBV28 and TRBJ1-3, with a weak D call TRBD1 (6 bases). This CDR3 is 14 amino acids long. Germline V CDR1 and CDR2: MDHEN, SYDVKM. V shed 3 bases and J shed 4 bases, with 10 bases lying between them. For the CDR3, the DNA is TGTGCCAGCAGTTTGGGGGGGCTGGGAAACACCATATATTTT. It specifies CASSLGGLGNTIYF.

The chain is built from TRBV7-6 and TRBJ2-2; D not certain. Germline V gene sequence: CDR1 SGHVS, CDR2 FNYEAQ. Trimming removed 3 bases from V and 5 bases from J, with 4 bases in between. The CDR3 is made up of 12 amino acids. The CDR3 loop is CASSFSTGELFF. CDR3 DNA sequence: TGTGCCAGCAGCTTTTCTACCGGGGAGCTGTTTTTT. The variable domain in full, with the rest retrieved from reference TRBV7-6 and TRBJ2-2, is GAGVSQSPRYKVTKRGQDVALRCDPISGHVSLYWYRQALGQGPEFLTYFNYEAQQDKSGLPNDRFSAERPEGSISTLTIQRTEQRDSAMYRCASSFSTGELFFGEGSRLTVL.

The V call is TRBV4-3, the J call TRBJ2-1; D might be TRBD2 (6 bases). This CDR3 comprises 16 residues. V shed 2 bases and J shed 10 bases, with 21 bases lying between them. In germline, CDR1 is LGHNA, CDR2 YSLEER. The CDR3 DNA reads as TGCGCCAGCAGCCAACTGGCCGGGGGTAGCGGAAGAGAGCAGTTCTTC. Its translation is CASSQLAGGSGREQFF.

Notes on this clone: The junction differs from germline at one of its ends, possibly a read error. CDR3 coding DNA: TGTGCCAACAGCTTGGCGGACAGGACCTCTAACTATGGCTACACCTTC. Translation gives CANSLADRTSNYGYTF. The chain employs TRBV5-4 and TRBJ1-2; 7 nucleotides match TRBD1. This CDR3 contains 16 residues. Germline V gives CDR1 SGHNT, CDR2 YYREEE (reference sequence).